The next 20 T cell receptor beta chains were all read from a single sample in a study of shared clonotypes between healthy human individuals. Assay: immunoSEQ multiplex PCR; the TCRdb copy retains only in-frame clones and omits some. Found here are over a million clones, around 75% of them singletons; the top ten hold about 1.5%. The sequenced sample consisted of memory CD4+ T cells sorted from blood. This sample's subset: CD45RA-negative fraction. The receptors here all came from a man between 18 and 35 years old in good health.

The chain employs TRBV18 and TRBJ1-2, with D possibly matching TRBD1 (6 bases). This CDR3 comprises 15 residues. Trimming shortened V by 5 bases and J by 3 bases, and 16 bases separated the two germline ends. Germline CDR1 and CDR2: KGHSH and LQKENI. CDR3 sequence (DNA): TGTGCCAGCTCATCAAGCCAGGGGCGTCACTATGGCTACACCTTC. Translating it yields CASSSSQGRHYGYTF.

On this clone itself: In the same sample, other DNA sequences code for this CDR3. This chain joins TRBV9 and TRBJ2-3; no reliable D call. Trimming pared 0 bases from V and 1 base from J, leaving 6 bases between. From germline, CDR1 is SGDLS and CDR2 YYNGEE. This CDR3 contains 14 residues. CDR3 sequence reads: CASSVERGTDTQYF. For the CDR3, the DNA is TGTGCCAGCAGCGTAGAAAGGGGCACAGATACGCAGTATTTT.

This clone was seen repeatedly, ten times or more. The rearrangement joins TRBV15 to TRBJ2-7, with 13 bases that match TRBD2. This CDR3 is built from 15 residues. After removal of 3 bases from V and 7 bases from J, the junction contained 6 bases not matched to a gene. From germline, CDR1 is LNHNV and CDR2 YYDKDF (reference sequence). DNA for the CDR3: TGTGCCACCAGCAGGACTAGCGGGGGGACCCGGGAGCAGTACTTC. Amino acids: CATSRTSGGTREQYF.

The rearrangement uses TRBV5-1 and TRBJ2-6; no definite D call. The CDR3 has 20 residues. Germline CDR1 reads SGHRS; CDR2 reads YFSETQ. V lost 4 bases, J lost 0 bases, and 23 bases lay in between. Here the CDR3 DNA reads TGCGCCAGCAGCCCTTCACCCACAGACTCCTTACTCTCTGGGGCCAACGTCCTGACTTTC. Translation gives CASSPSPTDSLLSGANVLTF.

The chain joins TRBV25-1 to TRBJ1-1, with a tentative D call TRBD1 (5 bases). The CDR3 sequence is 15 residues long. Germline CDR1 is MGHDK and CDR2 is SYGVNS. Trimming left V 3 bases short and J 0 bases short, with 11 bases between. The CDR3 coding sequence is TGTGCCAGCAGTGAGCGTTCGGGGGTGAACACTGAAGCTTTCTTT. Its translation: CASSERSGVNTEAFF.

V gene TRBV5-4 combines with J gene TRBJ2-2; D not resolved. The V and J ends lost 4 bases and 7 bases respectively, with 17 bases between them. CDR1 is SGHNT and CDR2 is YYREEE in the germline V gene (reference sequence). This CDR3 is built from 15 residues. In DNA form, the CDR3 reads TGTGCCAGCAGCCTATCCGGGTCCCTAGGCGGGGAGCTGTTTTTT. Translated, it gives CASSLSGSLGGELFF. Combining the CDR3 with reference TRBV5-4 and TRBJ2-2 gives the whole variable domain ETGVTQSPTHLIKTRGQQVTLRCSSQSGHNTVSWYQQALGQGPQFIFQYYREEENGRGNFPPRFSGLQFPNYSSELNVNALELDDSALYLCASSLSGSLGGELFFGEGSRLTVL.

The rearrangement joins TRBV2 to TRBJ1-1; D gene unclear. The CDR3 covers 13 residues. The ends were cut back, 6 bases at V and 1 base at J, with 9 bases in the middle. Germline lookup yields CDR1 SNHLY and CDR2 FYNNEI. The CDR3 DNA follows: TGTGCCAGCAGAGGAGAATGGAACACTGAAGCTTTCTTT. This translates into CASRGEWNTEAFF.

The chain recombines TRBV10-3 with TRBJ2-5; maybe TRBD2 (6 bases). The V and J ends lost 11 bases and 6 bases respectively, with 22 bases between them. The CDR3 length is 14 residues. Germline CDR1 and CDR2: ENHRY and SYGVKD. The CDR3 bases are TGTGCCGTCGGGAGTTCCGGGTCCAAAAAGACCCAGTACTTC. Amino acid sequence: CAVGSSGSKKTQYF.

CDR3 residues: CASSPLSSGATDTQYF. The CDR3, as DNA: TGTGCCAGCAGCCCACTATCCAGCGGGGCCACAGATACGCAGTATTTT. J is TRBJ2-3 and V is TRBV5-4; 7 bases line up with TRBD2. The V gene end was trimmed by 4 bases and the J gene end by 2 bases; junction bases not matched to a gene: 10. The CDR3 is 16 residues long. Per the germline V gene, CDR1 is SGHNT and CDR2 is YYREEE (reference sequence).

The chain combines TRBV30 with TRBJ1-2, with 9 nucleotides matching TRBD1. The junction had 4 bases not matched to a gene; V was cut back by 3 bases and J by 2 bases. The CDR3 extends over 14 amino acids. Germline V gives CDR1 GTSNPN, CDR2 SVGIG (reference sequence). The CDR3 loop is CAWSWTGANYGYTF. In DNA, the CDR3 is TGTGCCTGGAGCTGGACAGGGGCAAACTATGGCTACACCTTC.

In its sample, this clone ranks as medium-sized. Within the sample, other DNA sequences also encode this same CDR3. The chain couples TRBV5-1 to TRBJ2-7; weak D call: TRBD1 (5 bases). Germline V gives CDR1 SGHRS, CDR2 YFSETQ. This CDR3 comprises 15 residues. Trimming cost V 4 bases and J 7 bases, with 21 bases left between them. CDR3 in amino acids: CASSQTDSLVGEQYF. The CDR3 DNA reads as TGCGCCAGCAGCCAGACTGACAGCCTAGTTGGGGAGCAGTACTTC.

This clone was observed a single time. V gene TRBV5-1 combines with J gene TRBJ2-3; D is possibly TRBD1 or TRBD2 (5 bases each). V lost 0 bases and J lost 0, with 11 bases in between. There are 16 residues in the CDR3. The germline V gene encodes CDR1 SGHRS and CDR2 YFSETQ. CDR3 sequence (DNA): TGCGCCAGCAGCTTGGGAGACTGGGGGAGCACAGATACGCAGTATTTT. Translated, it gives CASSLGDWGSTDTQYF.

The CDR3 DNA reads as TGTGCCAGCAGTGTGGCGACCTACGAGCAGTACTTC. Its protein is CASSVATYEQYF. This rearrangement joins TRBV2 to TRBJ2-7; no definite D call. V lost 4 bases to trimming and J lost 2 bases, with 6 bases between them. The CDR3 runs to 12 residues. Germline values: CDR1 SNHLY, CDR2 FYNNEI.

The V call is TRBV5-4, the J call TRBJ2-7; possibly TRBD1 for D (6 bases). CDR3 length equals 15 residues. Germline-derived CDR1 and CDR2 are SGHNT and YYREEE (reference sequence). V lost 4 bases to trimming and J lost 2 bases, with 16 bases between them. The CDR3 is CASSPPPGQPYEQYF. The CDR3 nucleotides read TGTGCCAGCAGCCCCCCTCCAGGACAGCCCTACGAGCAGTACTTC.

CDR3 coding DNA: TGCGCCAGCAGCTTGCCCGGGAGTAACACCTACGAGCAGTACTTC. Its translation: CASSLPGSNTYEQYF. This chain links TRBV5-1 with TRBJ2-7; a possible D gene is TRBD2 (6 bases). The germline V gene has CDR1 SGHRS and CDR2 YFSETQ. Trimming left V 1 base short and J 2 bases short, with 13 bases between. This CDR3 comprises 15 residues.

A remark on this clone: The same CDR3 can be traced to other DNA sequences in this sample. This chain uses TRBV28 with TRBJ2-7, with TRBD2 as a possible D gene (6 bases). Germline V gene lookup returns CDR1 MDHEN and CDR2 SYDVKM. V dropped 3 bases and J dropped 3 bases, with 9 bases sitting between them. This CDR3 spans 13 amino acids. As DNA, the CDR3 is TGTGCCAGCAGTTTGGCGGGGCTCTACGAGCAGTACTTC. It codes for CASSLAGLYEQYF. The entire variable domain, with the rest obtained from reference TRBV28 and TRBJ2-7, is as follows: DVKVTQSSRYLVKRTGEKVFLECVQDMDHENMFWYRQDPGLGLRLIYFSYDVKMKEKGDIPEGYSVSREKKERFSLILESASTNQTSMYLCASSLAGLYEQYFGPGTRLTVT.

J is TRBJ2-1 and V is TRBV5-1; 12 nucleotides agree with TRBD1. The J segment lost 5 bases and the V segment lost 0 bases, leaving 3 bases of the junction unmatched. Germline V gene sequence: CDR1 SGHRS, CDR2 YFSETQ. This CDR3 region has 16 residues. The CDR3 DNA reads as TGCGCCAGCAGCTTGGTAGGGACAGGGGGCGACAATGAGCAGTTCTTC. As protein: CASSLVGTGGDNEQFF.

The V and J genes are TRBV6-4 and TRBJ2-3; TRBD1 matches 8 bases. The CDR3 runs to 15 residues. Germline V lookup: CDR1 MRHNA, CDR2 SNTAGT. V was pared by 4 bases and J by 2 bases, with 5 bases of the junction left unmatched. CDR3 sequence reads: CASSAGTGATDTQYF. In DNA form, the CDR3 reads TGTGCCAGCAGTGCCGGGACAGGAGCCACAGATACGCAGTATTTT.

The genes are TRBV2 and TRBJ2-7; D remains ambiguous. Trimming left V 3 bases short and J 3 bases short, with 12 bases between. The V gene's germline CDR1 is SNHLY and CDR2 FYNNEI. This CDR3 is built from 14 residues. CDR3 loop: CASSDPRIDYEQYF. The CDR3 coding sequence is TGTGCCAGCAGTGATCCTAGAATTGACTACGAGCAGTACTTC.

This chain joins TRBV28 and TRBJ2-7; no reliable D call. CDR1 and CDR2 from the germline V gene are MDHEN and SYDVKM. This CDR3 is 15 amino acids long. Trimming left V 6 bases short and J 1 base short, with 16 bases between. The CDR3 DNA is TGTGCCAGCAGCCCCTCCTCGACTGAGTCCTACGAGCAGTACTTC. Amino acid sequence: CASSPSSTESYEQYF.